This T cell receptor beta chain came from a study of blood T cell repertoires in COVID-19. Germline values: CDR1 SEHNR, CDR2 FQNEAQ (reference sequence). V was shortened by 2 bases and J by 8 bases, with 18 bases between the two germline ends. CDR3 size: 16 residues. The assay was immunoSEQ multiplex PCR, and TCRdb's table has in-frame clones only and misses some. This table holds 200,000 to 250,000 clones, about 85% found once. V gene TRBV7-9 combines with J gene TRBJ1-4, with TRBD1 as a possible D gene (5 bases). Source material: PBMCs or T cells enriched from blood (not recorded which). This sequence originates from a woman in her 30s who had recovered from COVID-19. The CDR3 DNA is TGTGCCAGCAGCTTAAGGCTCCAGGCTGGGGGGGAAAAACTGTTTTTT. It translates to CASSLRLQAGGEKLFF.